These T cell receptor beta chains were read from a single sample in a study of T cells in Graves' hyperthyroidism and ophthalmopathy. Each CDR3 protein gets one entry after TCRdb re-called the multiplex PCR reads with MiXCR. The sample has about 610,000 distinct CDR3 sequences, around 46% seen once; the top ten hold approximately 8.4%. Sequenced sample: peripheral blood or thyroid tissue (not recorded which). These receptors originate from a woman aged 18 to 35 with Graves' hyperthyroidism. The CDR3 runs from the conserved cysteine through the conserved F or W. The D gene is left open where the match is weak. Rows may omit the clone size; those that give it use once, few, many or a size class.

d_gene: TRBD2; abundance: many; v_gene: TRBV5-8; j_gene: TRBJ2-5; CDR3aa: CASSLHGGRPQETQYF; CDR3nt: TGTGCCAGCAGCTTGCATGGCGGGAGGCCACAAGAGACCCAGTACTTC
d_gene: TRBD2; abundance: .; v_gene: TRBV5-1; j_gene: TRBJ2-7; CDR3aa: CASSLVERGIDTQYF; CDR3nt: TGCGCCAGCAGCTTAGTAGAGCGGGGGATAGATACGCAGTACTTC
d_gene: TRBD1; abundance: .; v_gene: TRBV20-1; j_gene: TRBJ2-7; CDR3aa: CSATWRDRWDEQYF; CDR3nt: TGCAGTGCTACATGGAGGGACAGGTGGGACGAGCAGTACTTC
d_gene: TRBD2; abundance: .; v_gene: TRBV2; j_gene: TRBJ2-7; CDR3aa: CASRASGAYEQYF; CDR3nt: TGTGCCAGCAGAGCTAGCGGTGCCTACGAGCAGTACTTC
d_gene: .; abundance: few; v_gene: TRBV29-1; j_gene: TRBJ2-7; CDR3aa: CSVHVADLYEQYF; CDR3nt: TGCAGCGTTCACGTGGCGGACCTCTACGAGCAGTACTTC
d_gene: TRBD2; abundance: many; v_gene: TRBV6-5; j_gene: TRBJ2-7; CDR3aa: CASSYASGSPEQYF; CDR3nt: TGTGCCAGCAGTTACGCTAGCGGGAGTCCCGAGCAGTACTTC
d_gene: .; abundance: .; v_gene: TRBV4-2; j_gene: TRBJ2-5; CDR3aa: CASSLGGGPETQYF; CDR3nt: TGTGCCAGCAGTTTGGGGGGAGGCCCAGAGACCCAGTACTTC
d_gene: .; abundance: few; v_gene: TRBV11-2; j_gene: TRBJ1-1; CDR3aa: CASSLPAGNTEAFF; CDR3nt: TGTGCCAGCAGCCTCCCTGCGGGCAACACTGAAGCTTTCTTT
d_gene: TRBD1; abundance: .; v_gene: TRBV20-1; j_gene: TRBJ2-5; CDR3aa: CSASTGVGDRANQPQYF; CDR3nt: TGCAGTGCTAGCACAGGGGTGGGGGACAGGGCGAATCAGCCCCAGTACTTC
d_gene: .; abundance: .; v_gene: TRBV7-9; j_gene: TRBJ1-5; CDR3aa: CASSLADRPQHF; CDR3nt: TGTGCCAGCAGCTTAGCGGACAGGCCCCAGCATTTT
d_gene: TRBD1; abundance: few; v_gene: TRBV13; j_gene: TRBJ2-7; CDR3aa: CASSTWTGGQVEQYF; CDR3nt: TGTGCCAGCAGTACGTGGACAGGGGGCCAGGTCGAGCAGTACTTC
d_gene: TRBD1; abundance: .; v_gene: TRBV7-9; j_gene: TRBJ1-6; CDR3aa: CASSPDTGAGGSPLHF; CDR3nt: TGTGCCAGCAGCCCTGACACCGGGGCAGGGGGTTCACCCCTCCACTTT
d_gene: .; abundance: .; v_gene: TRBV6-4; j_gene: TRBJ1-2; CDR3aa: CASSDSSGRSGGYTF; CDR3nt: TGTGCCAGCAGTGACTCTAGCGGGAGGTCGGGCGGCTACACCTTC
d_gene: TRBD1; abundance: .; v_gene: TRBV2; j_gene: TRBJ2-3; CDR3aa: CASSEFGDRAGDTQYF; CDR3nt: TGTGCCAGCAGTGAATTCGGGGACAGGGCCGGAGATACGCAGTATTTT
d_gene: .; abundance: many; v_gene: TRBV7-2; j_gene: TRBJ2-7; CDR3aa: CASSPETRGREQYF; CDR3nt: TGTGCCAGCAGCCCCGAGACCAGGGGTAGGGAGCAGTACTTC
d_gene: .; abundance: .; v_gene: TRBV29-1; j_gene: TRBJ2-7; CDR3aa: CSVDLSRGELYF; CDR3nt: TGCAGCGTTGATTTGAGCCGCGGGGAGCTGTACTTC
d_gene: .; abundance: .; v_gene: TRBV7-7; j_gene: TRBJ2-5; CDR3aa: CASSREDSPAEETQYF; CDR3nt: TGTGCTAGCAGCAGAGAGGACAGCCCGGCAGAAGAGACCCAGTACTTC
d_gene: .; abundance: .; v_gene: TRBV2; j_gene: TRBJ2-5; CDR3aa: CASSYRGGQTQYF; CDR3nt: TGTGCCAGCAGTTATAGGGGAGGACAGACCCAGTACTTC
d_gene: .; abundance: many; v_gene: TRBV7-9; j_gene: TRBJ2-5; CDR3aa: CASSLRTAETQYF; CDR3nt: TGTGCCAGCAGCTTGCGGACAGCAGAGACCCAGTACTTC
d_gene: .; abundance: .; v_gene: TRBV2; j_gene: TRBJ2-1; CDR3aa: CASSPDQGGEQFF; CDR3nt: TGTGCCAGCAGTCCGGACCAGGGGGGTGAGCAGTTCTTC
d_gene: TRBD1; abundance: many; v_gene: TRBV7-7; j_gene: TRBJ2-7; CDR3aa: CASSLSDRLGYEQYF; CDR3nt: TGTGCCAGCAGCTTATCGGACAGGTTGGGGTACGAGCAGTACTTC
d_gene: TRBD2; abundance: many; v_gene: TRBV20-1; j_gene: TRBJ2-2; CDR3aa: CSARDATSGSYSGELFF; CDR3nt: TGCAGTGCCAGAGATGCGACTAGCGGGAGTTATTCCGGGGAGCTGTTTTTT
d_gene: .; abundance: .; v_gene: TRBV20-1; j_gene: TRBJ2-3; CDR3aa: CSAYSGTVVSSTDTQYF; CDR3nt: TGCAGTGCTTATTCTGGAACGGTAGTTTCTAGCACAGATACGCAGTATTTT
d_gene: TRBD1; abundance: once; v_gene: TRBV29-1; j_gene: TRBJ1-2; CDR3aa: CSASSVGQGIYGYTF; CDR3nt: TGCAGCGCCAGCAGCGTGGGACAGGGAATATATGGCTACACCTTC